These 17 T cell receptor beta chains originate from one sample sequenced in a study of OX40 agonist ivuxolimab in advanced cancers. Method: immunoSEQ multiplex PCR; TCRdb's copy keeps in-frame clones and lacks some. The sample shows 30,000 or so clones, 80% to 90% of them seen only once. The sequenced sample was CD4+ or CD8+ T cells sorted from blood, obtained in a trial of the OX40 agonist ivuxolimab. These receptors all come from an adult with an advanced solid tumor such as melanoma, head and neck, liver or kidney cancer.

This clone was counted between two and nine times. The J gene is TRBJ1-1, the V gene TRBV19, with TRBD1 as a possible D gene (6 bases). V lost 9 bases and J 1 base, leaving 12 bases between the germline ends. The CDR3 contains 13 residues. Per the germline V gene, CDR1 is LNHDA and CDR2 is SQIVND (reference sequence). CDR3 residues: CASKTGANTEAFF. In nucleotides, the CDR3 is TGTGCCAGCAAGACAGGAGCGAACACTGAAGCTTTCTTT.

This clone was picked up a small number of times. The rearrangement joins TRBV11-2 to TRBJ2-7; TRBD1 aligns across 9 bases. The ends lost 3 bases at V and 2 bases at J; junction bases unmatched: 2. Germline V gives CDR1 SGHAT, CDR2 FQNNGV. This CDR3 is 14 amino acids long. The CDR3 sequence: CASSLDRGPYEQYF. CDR3 nucleotides: TGTGCCAGCAGCTTGGACAGGGGTCCCTACGAGCAGTACTTC. Looking up the rest from reference TRBV11-2 and TRBJ2-7 gives the full variable domain: EAGVAQSPRYKIIEKRQSVAFWCNPISGHATLYWYQQILGQGPKLLIQFQNNGVVDDSQLPKDRFSAERLKGVDSTLKIQPAKLEDSAVYLCASSLDRGPYEQYFGPGTRLTVT.

The J gene is TRBJ2-3, the V gene TRBV27, with a tentative D call TRBD1 (6 bases). The CDR3 consists of 15 residues. The V end lost 5 bases, the J end lost 2 bases, and 14 bases lay between the germline ends. The V gene's germline CDR1 is MNHEY and CDR2 SMNVEV (reference sequence). CDR3 region: CASSPRQALTDTQYF. CDR3 nucleotide sequence: TGTGCCAGCAGTCCACGACAGGCCCTCACAGATACGCAGTATTTT.

The J gene is TRBJ2-2, the V gene TRBV9; no clear D gene. Germline values: CDR1 SGDLS, CDR2 YYNGEE. The CDR3 sequence is 12 residues long. The V end lost 3 bases, the J end lost 3 bases, and 3 bases lay between the germline ends. CDR3: CASSDYTGELFF. The CDR3, as DNA: TGTGCCAGCAGCGATTACACCGGGGAGCTGTTTTTT.

This rearrangement joins TRBV4-1 to TRBJ1-4; 7 nucleotides line up with TRBD1. CDR3 length equals 15 residues. Trimming took 3 bases from V and 7 from J; bases not matched to a gene: 8. Germline values: CDR1 MGHRA, CDR2 YSYEKL. The CDR3 DNA reads as TGCGCCAGCAGCCAGCGACAGGGATCGGGTGAAAAACTGTTTTTT. Amino acid sequence: CASSQRQGSGEKLFF.

The J gene is TRBJ2-3, the V gene TRBV27; 11 bases agree with TRBD2. The CDR3 has 15 residues. CDR1 MNHEY and CDR2 SMNVEV come from the germline V gene (reference sequence). V lost 7 bases and J lost 3; bases outside the gene matches: 6. DNA for the CDR3: TGTGCCAGCACCCCCCGGACTAGCGGGACAGATACGCAGTATTTT. It specifies CASTPRTSGTDTQYF.

The chain links TRBV9 to TRBJ2-1, with D possibly TRBD2 on 7 matching bases. Trimming left V 2 bases short and J 10 bases short, with 13 bases between. The CDR3 runs to 13 residues. Germline V CDR1 and CDR2: SGDLS, YYNGEE. The CDR3: CASSVGGAEEQFF. The CDR3 DNA reads as TGTGCCAGCAGCGTGGGGGGGGCGGAAGAGCAGTTCTTC. The full variable domain, completed using reference TRBV9 and TRBJ2-1, is DSGVTQTPKHLITATGQRVTLRCSPRSGDLSVYWYQQSLDQGLQFLIQYYNGEERAKGNILERFSAQQFPDLHSELNLSSLELGDSALYFCASSVGGAEEQFFGPGTRLTVL.

The chain couples TRBV7-9 to TRBJ2-3, with D maybe TRBD1 (5 bases). The ends were cut back, 6 bases at V and 2 bases at J, with 12 bases in the middle. Germline V gene lookup returns CDR1 SEHNR and CDR2 FQNEAQ (reference sequence). The CDR3 spans 14 residues. The CDR3 sequence is CASRETALTDTQYF. The CDR3 region has the DNA TGTGCCAGCAGGGAGACAGCGCTCACAGATACGCAGTATTTT.

The chain links TRBV28 to TRBJ1-1; D uncertain. Germline V CDR1 and CDR2: MDHEN, SYDVKM. The V end lost 3 bases, the J end lost 4 bases, and 9 bases lay between the germline ends. The CDR3 runs 13 residues. CDR3 amino acids: CASSFRFGTEAFF. The CDR3 DNA sequence: TGTGCCAGCAGTTTTCGTTTCGGCACTGAAGCTTTCTTT. Full variable domain (remainder filled in from reference TRBV28 and TRBJ1-1): DVKVTQSSRYLVKRTGEKVFLECVQDMDHENMFWYRQDPGLGLRLIYFSYDVKMKEKGDIPEGYSVSREKKERFSLILESASTNQTSMYLCASSFRFGTEAFFGQGTRLTVV.

The rearrangement joins TRBV6-5 to TRBJ2-7, with D unclear. V shed 5 bases and J shed 4 bases, with 9 bases lying between them. Germline values: CDR1 MNHEY, CDR2 SVGAGI. The CDR3 is made up of 12 amino acids. The CDR3 loop is CASSPDTYEQYF. The CDR3 nucleotides read TGTGCCAGCAGTCCAGACACATACGAGCAGTACTTC.

The chain couples TRBV6-1 to TRBJ1-1; D might be TRBD1 (5 bases). This CDR3 comprises 10 residues. Germline V gene sequence: CDR1 MNHNS, CDR2 SASEGT. V lost 6 bases, J lost 10 bases, and 9 bases lay in between. The CDR3 region is CASSRVGAFF. The CDR3 coding sequence is TGTGCCAGCAGCAGGGTTGGAGCTTTCTTT.

To note about this clone: Germline and junction disagree at one end, which may indicate a read error. The V gene is TRBV27, the J gene TRBJ1-1; D perhaps matches TRBD1 (5 bases). Germline V gene data show CDR1 as MNHEY and CDR2 as SMNVEV (reference sequence). CDR3 size: 12 residues. The CDR3 DNA follows: TGTGCCAGCAGTTTGGGGACTAGGGACCTTAATTTT. Its translation: CASSLGTRDLNF.

CDR3 DNA: TGTGCCTGGAGAAGGGTCAGGGTCAACTCACCCCTCCACTTT. Translated, it gives CAWRRVRVNSPLHF. V gene TRBV30 combines with J gene TRBJ1-6; weak D call: TRBD1 (5 bases). Germline V gene data show CDR1 as GTSNPN and CDR2 as SVGIG (reference sequence). The CDR3 spans 14 residues. Trimming left V 3 bases short and J 10 bases short, with 16 bases between. The full variable domain, completed using reference TRBV30 and TRBJ1-6, is SQTIHQWPATLVQPVGSPLSLECTVEGTSNPNLYWYRQAAGRGLQLLFYSVGIGQISSEVPQNLSASRPQDRQFILSSKKLLLSDSGFYLCAWRRVRVNSPLHFGNGTRLTVT.

About this clone: One end of the junction varies from germline; a read error may be responsible. The CDR3 protein is CASSLRGNLAPFF. The DNA for the CDR3 is TGTGCCAGCAGTTTACGGGGGAATCTAGCCCCCTTCTTC. The genes are TRBV28 and TRBJ1-2; D perhaps matches TRBD1 (5 bases). Germline assignment: CDR1 MDHEN and CDR2 SYDVKM. This CDR3 has 13 residues.

The chain recombines TRBV7-9 with TRBJ2-3, with D perhaps TRBD1 (7 bases). This CDR3 contains 15 residues. Deletions cut 4 bases from V and 4 bases from J, with 15 bases between. The germline V gene has CDR1 SEHNR and CDR2 FQNEAQ (reference sequence). CDR3: CASSSRQGLADTQYF. CDR3 nucleotide sequence: TGTGCCAGCAGCTCCAGACAGGGACTGGCAGATACGCAGTATTTT.

This clone was found once. The chain uses TRBV7-9 and TRBJ2-7; D might be TRBD2 (6 bases). Trimming left V 5 bases short and J 4 bases short, with 12 bases between. The CDR3 is 13 amino acids. The germline V gene encodes CDR1 SEHNR and CDR2 FQNEAQ (reference sequence). The CDR3 loop reads CASSLGTLYEQYF. The CDR3 DNA reads TGTGCCAGCAGCCTTGGGACTTTATACGAGCAGTACTTC.

This clone was found once. V gene TRBV19 combines with J gene TRBJ1-2, with 7 bases identical to TRBD1. Per germline, CDR1 LNHDA and CDR2 SQIVND (reference sequence). Trimming cost V 3 bases and J 8 bases; bases outside gene matches: 6. The CDR3 has 13 amino acids. The chain's CDR3 is CASSIGAGGGYTF. The CDR3 nucleotides are TGTGCCAGTAGTATTGGTGCAGGGGGAGGCTACACCTTC.